The 14 T cell receptor beta chains presented below share a single source sample, sequenced in a study of T cells in Graves' hyperthyroidism and ophthalmopathy. Amplified TCR beta CDR3 regions derived from RNA transcripts. An initial round of RT-PCR targeting the TCR CDR3 relied on the HTBI primer set. Each CDR3 protein is one row after TCRdb ran MiXCR on the multiplex PCR reads. Of fewer than 450,000 distinct CDR3 sequences listed, about 18% are singletons. Sequencing was performed on blood. Receptors originate from a man in his late teens or twenties with Graves' ophthalmopathy.

V usage is TRBV5-8 and J usage is TRBJ1-1; D ambiguous. CDR3 size: 11 residues. From germline, CDR1 is SGHTS and CDR2 YDEGEE. V was trimmed by 1 base and J by 10 bases, leaving 8 bases between them. For the CDR3, the DNA is TGTGCCAGCAGCTTGTTACCGGGAGCTTTCTTT. As protein: CASSLLPGAFF.

This clonotype occurred many times. The J gene is TRBJ2-7, the V gene TRBV28; no definite D call. Per the germline V gene, CDR1 is MDHEN and CDR2 is SYDVKM. Trimming removed 5 bases from V and 2 bases from J, with 7 bases in between. The CDR3 runs 12 residues. The CDR3 spells CASSPIAYEQYF. The CDR3 DNA is TGTGCCAGCAGTCCTATTGCCTACGAGCAGTACTTC. The whole variable domain, filled in from reference TRBV28 and TRBJ2-7, reads DVKVTQSSRYLVKRTGEKVFLECVQDMDHENMFWYRQDPGLGLRLIYFSYDVKMKEKGDIPEGYSVSREKKERFSLILESASTNQTSMYLCASSPIAYEQYFGPGTRLTVT.

This clonotype was observed many times. The chain carries TRBV6-1 and TRBJ2-7; 7 nucleotides match TRBD2. Germline values: CDR1 MNHNS, CDR2 SASEGT. The CDR3 runs to 13 residues. V lost 5 bases and J lost 2; bases outside the gene matches: 3. CDR3 in DNA: TGTGCCAGCAGTCGCCGGGGGGCCTACGAGCAGTACTTC. It encodes CASSRRGAYEQYF.

This clonotype was observed many times. The chain is built from TRBV18 and TRBJ2-7; D is unclear. Germline V gene data show CDR1 as KGHSH and CDR2 as LQKENI. V lost 2 bases to trimming and J lost 3 bases, with 8 bases between them. The CDR3 contains 13 residues. CDR3 in amino acids: CASSPGSDYEQYF. CDR3 coding DNA: TGTGCCAGCTCACCAGGCTCAGACTACGAGCAGTACTTC.

The chain links TRBV29-1 to TRBJ2-7; D is unresolved. The CDR3 totals 13 residues. CDR1 and CDR2 (germline): SQVTM, ANQGSEA. V was trimmed by 5 bases and J by 3 bases, leaving 14 bases between them. The CDR3 DNA reads as TGCAGCGTTCGCGCAGCTGAGAGCTACGAGCAGTACTTC. Translating gives CSVRAAESYEQYF.

This clonotype was seen many times. The chain recombines TRBV19 with TRBJ2-5, with 9 positions matching TRBD1. The CDR3 spans 16 residues. Germline CDR1 reads LNHDA; CDR2 reads SQIVND (reference sequence). V lost 5 bases and J lost 5; bases outside the gene matches: 12. The CDR3 spells CASSGDREYGAETQYF. DNA of the CDR3: TGTGCCAGTAGTGGGGACAGGGAGTATGGAGCGGAGACCCAGTACTTC.

The table lists this clonotype with many counts. V usage is TRBV12-3 or TRBV12-4 and J usage is TRBJ1-1; tentative D call: TRBD1 (6 bases). This CDR3 is 13 amino acids long. The V gene lost 1 base and the J gene lost 10 bases, with 13 bases spanning the gap. In DNA form, the CDR3 reads TGTGCCAGCAGTTTAGACAGGGCCAGTGGAGCTTTCTTT. It translates to CASSLDRASGAFF.

V is TRBV19 and J is TRBJ2-1, with 11 bases that match TRBD2. This CDR3 has 15 residues. The V gene's germline CDR1 is LNHDA and CDR2 SQIVND (reference sequence). J lost 9 bases, V lost 9 bases, and 13 bases had no gene match. The CDR3, as DNA: TGTGCCAGCAGGGTGTTAGCGGGGGGGCAGACTGAGCAGTTCTTC. It specifies CASRVLAGGQTEQFF.

This clonotype was observed many times. The gene calls are TRBV20-1 and TRBJ2-7; 7 bases align to TRBD1. Germline loops: CDR1 DFQATT, CDR2 SNEGSKA (reference sequence). The length of the CDR3 is 13 residues. With V trimmed by 3 bases and J by 3 bases, 5 bases remained unmatched. For the CDR3, the DNA is TGCAGTGCTAGCCAGGGGGTCATCTACGAGCAGTACTTC. Translation gives CSASQGVIYEQYF.

In this sample, this clonotype turned up a few times. This CDR3 reads CATSGGWDTEAFF. The CDR3 DNA is TGTGCCACCAGCGGCGGTTGGGACACTGAAGCTTTCTTT. The chain couples TRBV15 to TRBJ1-1; D is ambiguous. The CDR3 spans 13 residues. CDR1 LNHNV and CDR2 YYDKDF come from the germline V gene (reference sequence). Trimming removed 5 bases at V and 3 bases at J, with 10 bases between.

The genes are TRBV10-3 and TRBJ2-1; possibly TRBD2 for D (6 bases). V was trimmed by 3 bases and J by 7 bases, leaving 10 bases between them. CDR3 length: 13 amino acids. From germline, CDR1 is ENHRY and CDR2 SYGVKD. In DNA form, the CDR3 reads TGTGCCATCAGTGACCTGGAGGGGAATGAGCAGTTCTTC. The encoded protein is CAISDLEGNEQFF.

The chain employs TRBV20-1 and TRBJ2-2, with unresolved D. This CDR3 is 15 amino acids long. The germline V gene has CDR1 DFQATT and CDR2 SNEGSKA (reference sequence). Here the CDR3 reads CSVGIGRPNTGELFF. The DNA of the CDR3 is TGCAGCGTTGGCATCGGCAGACCGAACACCGGGGAGCTGTTTTTT.

In its sample, this clonotype was seen once. V is TRBV11-2 and J is TRBJ2-5; 10 bases align to TRBD2. Per the germline V gene, CDR1 is SGHAT and CDR2 is FQNNGV. J lost 5 bases, V lost 1 base, and 7 bases had no gene match. This CDR3 is built from 16 residues. CDR3 region: CASSLVRLAGVETQYF. The CDR3 coding sequence is TGTGCCAGCAGCTTAGTGAGGCTAGCGGGAGTTGAGACCCAGTACTTC.

This clonotype was observed a few times. The rearrangement joins TRBV5-8 to TRBJ2-3; D uncertain. Germline-derived CDR1 and CDR2 are SGHTS and YDEGEE. V lost 0 bases, J lost 3 bases, and 11 bases lay in between. The length of the CDR3 is 15 residues. The CDR3 sequence is CASSLAGLRTDTQYF. The CDR3 bases are TGTGCCAGCAGCTTGGCGGGCCTTCGGACAGATACGCAGTATTTT.